This passage covers 3 T cell receptor beta chains from one sample sequenced in a study of blood T cell repertoires in COVID-19. The repertoire was sequenced with immunoSEQ multiplex PCR; TCRdb's copy has only in-frame clones and lacks some. The sample consists of about 140,000 clones, approximately 79% of them appearing once. The sequenced material came from PBMCs or T cells enriched from blood (not recorded which). All receptors derive from a woman between 45 and 60 years old who had recovered from COVID-19.

This chain joins TRBV11-3 and TRBJ1-1, with TRBD1 as a possible D gene (5 bases). This CDR3 contains 12 residues. CDR1 is SGHNT and CDR2 is YENEEA in the germline V gene. V dropped 0 bases and J dropped 6 bases, with 5 bases sitting between them. The CDR3 reads CASSLEGPEAFF. The CDR3 region has the DNA TGTGCCAGCAGCTTAGAGGGGCCTGAAGCTTTCTTT.

This clone was seen ten or more times. The genes are TRBV10-1 and TRBJ2-3, with D maybe TRBD1 (6 bases). CDR1 is WNHNN, CDR2 SYGVQD, per germline (reference sequence). The CDR3 is 17 amino acids. The V and J ends lost 0 bases and 0 bases respectively, with 13 bases between them. The DNA of the CDR3 is TGCGCCAGCAGTGAGTCGGGTTGGGACACTAGCACAGATACGCAGTATTTT. It specifies CASSESGWDTSTDTQYF.

This clone has a handful of counts. V and J are TRBV4-1 and TRBJ1-5, with 7 bases identical to TRBD1. The CDR3 totals 16 residues. V was pared by 1 base and J by 1 base, with 4 bases of the junction left unmatched. Per the germline V gene, CDR1 is MGHRA and CDR2 is YSYEKL. The CDR3 DNA reads TGCGCCAGCAGCCAAGTGACAGGGTGGAGCAATCAGCCCCAGCATTTT. Its translation is CASSQVTGWSNQPQHF.